This T cell receptor beta chain was recorded in a study of blood T cells in healthy people across ages. V dropped 2 bases and J dropped 8; count of bases not matched to a gene: 11. Germline V gene sequence: CDR1 SGHTA, CDR2 FQGTGA. This CDR3 is built from 15 residues. A J-beta primer mix and a sample-barcoded 5' primer were used in a second PCR of about 7 to 12 cycles. MiXCR, applied by TCRdb to the 5' RACE reads, yields one record per CDR3 protein. The table has about 650,000 distinct CDR3 sequences, roughly 30% seen once; the top ten hold just over 15%. This clonotype has a count of ten or more. Donors were systemically healthy Caucasian individuals from Russia aged roughly 6 to 90 years.

The chain employs TRBV7-3 and TRBJ1-2; 7 nucleotides line up with TRBD1. The clonotype was recovered from a woman older than 75 in good health. Sequenced: blood. CDR3 coding DNA: TGTGCCAGCAGCTTAGCCCCCGGGACAGTAGGCGGCTACACCTTC. Amino acid sequence: CASSLAPGTVGGYTF.